This T cell receptor (beta chain) comes out of a study of T cells after yellow fever vaccination. General study points: The secondary response peaked faster, at day 5 versus 15, but was weaker. Primary-vaccination clones mostly resurfaced post-booster (nearly 97% CD4, 85% to 90% CD8).

CDR3 length: 13 residues. The V gene lost 8 bases and the J gene lost 5 bases, with 15 bases spanning the gap. The germline V gene encodes CDR1 LNHNV and CDR2 YYDKDF (reference sequence). In regard to this clonotype: Its antigen is not known. This sequence may be a read error, since a much larger clone differs from it by one base.

TCRdb redid the calling of the 5' RACE reads with MiXCR, one entry per CDR3 protein. The data show more than 300,000 distinct CDR3 sequences, approximately 4.5% seen once. The sample here was PBMCs, taken 15 days after the yellow fever booster vaccination. This clonotype originated in a man between 18 and 29 years old who received the YFV17D yellow fever vaccine. V and J are TRBV15 and TRBJ1-1; D not certain. The CDR3 nucleotides are TGTGCCACCTGCGTCAGGATTGAGACTGAAGCTTTCTTT. Its translation is CATCVRIETEAFF.